What follows are 6 T cell receptor beta chains derived from one specimen sequenced in a study of T cell repertoires in cytomegalovirus infection. In TCRdb, the reads were re-called with MiXCR into one record per CDR3 protein. The top ten hold roughly 2.9% of the sample, which has 150,000 to 200,000 distinct CDR3 sequences, about 20% seen once. The sample comprised PBMCs. The origin of the receptors is a human donor in good health (CMV status not recorded). Some clones in this sample may be carry-over from other donors' samples.

V is TRBV7-9 and J is TRBJ2-6; 9 positions agree with TRBD1. V trimming: 6 bases; J trimming: 3 bases; junction bases outside the gene matches: 6. In germline, CDR1 is SEHNR, CDR2 FQNEAQ (reference sequence). This CDR3 has 16 amino acids. This chain's CDR3 is CASRNTGGSGANVLTF. CDR3 DNA sequence: TGTGCCAGCAGAAATACAGGGGGCAGTGGGGCCAACGTCCTGACTTTC.

The chain is built from TRBV29-1 and TRBJ2-5; perhaps TRBD2 as D (6 bases). V was cut by 6 bases and J by 2 bases, with 16 bases left in between. Germline V gene sequence: CDR1 SQVTM, CDR2 ANQGSEA. This CDR3 spans 14 amino acids. The CDR3 nucleotides are TGCAGCGTAGAAATTCAGGGAGGACAAGAGACCCAGTACTTC. Translation gives CSVEIQGGQETQYF. Filled out from reference TRBV29-1 and TRBJ2-5, the complete variable domain reads SAVISQKPSRDICQRGTSLTIQCQVDSQVTMMFWYRQQPGQSLTLIATANQGSEATYESGFVIDKFPISRPNLTFSTLTVSNMSPEDSSIYLCSVEIQGGQETQYFGPGTRLLVL.

In regard to this clonotype: With a much larger clone just one base away, this may be a read error. The chain links TRBV7-9 to TRBJ2-7; a weak D match, TRBD2 (5 bases). This CDR3 has 13 residues. Germline V CDR1 and CDR2: SEHNR, FQNEAQ (reference sequence). CDR3 sequence (DNA): TGTGTCAGCAGCTTAGACTACACCTACGAGCAGTACTTC. This translates into CVSSLDYTYEQYF.

The sample holds many counts of this clonotype. This chain uses TRBV7-2 with TRBJ1-4; D not resolved. Trimming shortened V by 5 bases and J by 0 bases, and 10 bases separated the two germline ends. Germline assignment: CDR1 SGHTA and CDR2 FQGNSA. CDR3 size: 15 residues. CDR3 nucleotide sequence: TGTGCCAGCAGCGCGCGGAGCTCAACTAATGAAAAACTGTTTTTT. Translated: CASSARSSTNEKLFF.

This clonotype turned up a few times. V is TRBV28 and J is TRBJ1-1; no firm D call. Germline CDR1 reads MDHEN; CDR2 reads SYDVKM. The V end lost 6 bases, the J end lost 4 bases, and 12 bases lay between the germline ends. This CDR3 is 13 amino acids long. In nucleotides, the CDR3 is TGTGCCAGCAGAATGACTCTGAGCACTGAAGCTTTCTTT. It yields the protein CASRMTLSTEAFF.

This clonotype came up a few times. The V and J genes are TRBV11-2 and TRBJ2-2, with D perhaps matching TRBD2 (5 bases). From germline, CDR1 is SGHAT and CDR2 FQNNGV. The CDR3 consists of 15 residues. V lost 5 bases, J lost 3 bases, and 13 bases lay in between. The CDR3 coding sequence is TGTGCCAGCAGCCAGCGGCGGCAGGACACCGGGGAGCTGTTTTTT. Translation: CASSQRRQDTGELFF. The full variable domain, rest sourced from reference TRBV11-2 and TRBJ2-2, is EAGVAQSPRYKIIEKRQSVAFWCNPISGHATLYWYQQILGQGPKLLIQFQNNGVVDDSQLPKDRFSAERLKGVDSTLKIQPAKLEDSAVYLCASSQRRQDTGELFFGEGSRLTVL.